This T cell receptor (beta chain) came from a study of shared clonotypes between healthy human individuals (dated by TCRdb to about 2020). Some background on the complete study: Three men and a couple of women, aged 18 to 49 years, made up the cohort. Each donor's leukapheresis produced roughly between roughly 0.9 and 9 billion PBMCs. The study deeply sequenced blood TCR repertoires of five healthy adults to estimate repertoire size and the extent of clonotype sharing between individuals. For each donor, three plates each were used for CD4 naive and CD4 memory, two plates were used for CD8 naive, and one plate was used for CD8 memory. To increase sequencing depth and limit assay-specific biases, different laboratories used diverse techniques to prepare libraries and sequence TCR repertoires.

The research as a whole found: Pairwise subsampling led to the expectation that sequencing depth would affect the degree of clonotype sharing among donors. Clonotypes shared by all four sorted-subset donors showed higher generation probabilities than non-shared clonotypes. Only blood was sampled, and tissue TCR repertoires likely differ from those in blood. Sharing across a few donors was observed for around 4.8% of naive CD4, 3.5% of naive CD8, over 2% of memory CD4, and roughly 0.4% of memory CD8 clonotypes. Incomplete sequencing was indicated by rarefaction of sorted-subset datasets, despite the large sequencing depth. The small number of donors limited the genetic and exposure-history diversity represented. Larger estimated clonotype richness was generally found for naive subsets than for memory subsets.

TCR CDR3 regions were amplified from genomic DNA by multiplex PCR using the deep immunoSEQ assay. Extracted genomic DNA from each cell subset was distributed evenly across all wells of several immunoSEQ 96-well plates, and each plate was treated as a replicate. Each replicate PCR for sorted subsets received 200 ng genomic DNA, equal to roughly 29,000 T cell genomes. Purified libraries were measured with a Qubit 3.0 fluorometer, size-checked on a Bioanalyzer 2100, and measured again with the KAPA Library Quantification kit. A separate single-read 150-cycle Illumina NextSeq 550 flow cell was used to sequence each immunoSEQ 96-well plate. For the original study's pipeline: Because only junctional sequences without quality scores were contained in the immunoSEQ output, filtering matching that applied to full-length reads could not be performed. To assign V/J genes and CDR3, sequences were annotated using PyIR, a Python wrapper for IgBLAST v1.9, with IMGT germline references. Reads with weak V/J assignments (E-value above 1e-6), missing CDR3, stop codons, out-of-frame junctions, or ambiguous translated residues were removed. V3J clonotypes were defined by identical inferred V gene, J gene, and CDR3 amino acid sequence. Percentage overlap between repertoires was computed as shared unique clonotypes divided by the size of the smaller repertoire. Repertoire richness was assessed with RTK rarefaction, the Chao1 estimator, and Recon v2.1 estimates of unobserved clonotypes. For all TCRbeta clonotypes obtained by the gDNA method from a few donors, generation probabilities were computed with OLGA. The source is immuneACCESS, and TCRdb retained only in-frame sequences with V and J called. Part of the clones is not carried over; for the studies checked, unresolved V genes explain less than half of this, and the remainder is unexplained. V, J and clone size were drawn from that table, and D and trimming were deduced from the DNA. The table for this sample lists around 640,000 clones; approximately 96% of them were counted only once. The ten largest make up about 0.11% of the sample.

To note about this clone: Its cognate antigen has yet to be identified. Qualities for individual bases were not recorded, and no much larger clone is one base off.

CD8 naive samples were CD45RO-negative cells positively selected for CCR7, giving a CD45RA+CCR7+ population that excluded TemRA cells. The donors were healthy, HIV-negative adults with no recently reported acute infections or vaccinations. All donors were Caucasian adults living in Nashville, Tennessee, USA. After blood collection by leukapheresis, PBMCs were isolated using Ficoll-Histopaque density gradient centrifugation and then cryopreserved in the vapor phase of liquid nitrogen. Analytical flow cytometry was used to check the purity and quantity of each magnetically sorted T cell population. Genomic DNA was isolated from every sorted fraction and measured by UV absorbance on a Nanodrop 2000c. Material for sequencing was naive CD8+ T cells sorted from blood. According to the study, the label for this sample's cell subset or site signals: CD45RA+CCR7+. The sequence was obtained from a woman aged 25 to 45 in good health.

In nucleotides, the sequence is TGTGCCAGCAGCTCAGTAGGACTAGCGGTTCTAAACGCCTACGAGCAGTACTTC. Its translation is CASSSVGLAVLNAYEQYF. The receptor chain draws on TRBV11-2 and TRBJ2-7; 10 of the junction bases match TRBD2. The V end gives up 4 bases and the J end 2 bases, leaving 14 bases in the junction not matched to a gene. From its cysteine to its phenylalanine, the CDR3 spans 18 amino acids. Of the read, only the CDR3 DNA is kept; its 54 bases are in frame from base 1. Looking up the germline V gene yields CDR1 SGHAT and CDR2 FQNNGV. With the rest looked up from the reference TRBV11-2 and TRBJ2-7 genes rather than sequenced, the full variable domain is EAGVAQSPRYKIIEKRQSVAFWCNPISGHATLYWYQQILGQGPKLLIQFQNNGVVDDSQLPKDRFSAERLKGVDSTLKIQPAKLEDSAVYLCASSSVGLAVLNAYEQYFGPGTRLTVT.